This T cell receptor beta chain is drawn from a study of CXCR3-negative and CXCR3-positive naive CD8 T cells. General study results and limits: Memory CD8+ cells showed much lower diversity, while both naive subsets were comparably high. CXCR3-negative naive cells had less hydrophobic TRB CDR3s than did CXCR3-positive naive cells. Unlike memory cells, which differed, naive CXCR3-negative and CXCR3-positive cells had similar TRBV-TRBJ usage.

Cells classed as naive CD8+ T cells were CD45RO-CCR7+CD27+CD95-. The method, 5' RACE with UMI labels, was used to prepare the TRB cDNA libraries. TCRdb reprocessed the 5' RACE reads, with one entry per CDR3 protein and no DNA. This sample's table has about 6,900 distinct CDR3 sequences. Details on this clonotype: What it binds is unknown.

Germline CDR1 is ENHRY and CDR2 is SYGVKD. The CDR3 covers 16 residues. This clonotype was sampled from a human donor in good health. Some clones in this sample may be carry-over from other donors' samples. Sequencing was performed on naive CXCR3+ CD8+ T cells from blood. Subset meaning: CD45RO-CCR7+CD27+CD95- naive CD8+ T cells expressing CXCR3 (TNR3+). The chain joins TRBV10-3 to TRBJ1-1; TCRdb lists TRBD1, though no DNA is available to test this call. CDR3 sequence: CAISAGGYEVNTEAFF.